This entry concerns a single T cell receptor (beta chain). Its target is unknown. The record originates from a study of somatic mutations in cytotoxic T cells in rheumatoid arthritis. Overall study: Certain T-cell populations stained with V beta antibodies were FACS-sorted to nearly 100% purity, and V beta1+ cells were TCRB-sequenced. Whole-study results and caveats: No multiple-comparison adjustment was applied to the slight TRBV07 underrepresentation in rheumatoid arthritis patients. For about an eighth of the roughly 60 patients, a single CD8+ clone accounted for more than 20% of CD8+ cells.

Germline CDR1 reads SGHNT; CDR2 reads YYREEE (reference sequence). The CDR3 runs to 14 residues. The V and J ends lost 0 bases and 4 bases respectively, with 9 bases between them. The method was immunoSEQ multiplex PCR; TCRdb's version includes in-frame clones alone and lacks a portion of them. In the table there are about 36,000 clones, approximately 80% of which are singletons. The chain is built from TRBV5-4 and TRBJ2-3, with D unclear. Material for sequencing was CD8+ T cells sorted from blood. The receptor's source is a man aged 35 to 55 in good health. As DNA, the CDR3 is TGTGCCAGCAGCTTGGGACCCGACCCAGATACGCAGTATTTT. It translates to CASSLGPDPDTQYF.